Below, 28 T cell receptor beta chains from the same sample are listed, as sequenced in a study of blood T cell repertoires in COVID-19 (dated by TCRdb to 2020 to 2021). Library method: the immunoSEQ multiplex PCR assay. Not all clones reach the TCRdb copy of this immuneACCESS table, which keeps in-frame sequences only. Checked studies attribute under half of the gap to unresolved V genes and leave the rest unexplained. In this sample the table shows about 170,000 clones, 79% of which occur a single time. The ten top clones hold around 20% of the sample. The sample comprised PBMCs or T cells enriched from blood (not recorded which). The source is a woman in her sixties or seventies in a cohort exposed to, infected with or recovered from COVID-19 (not recorded which).

This sequence joins TRBV9 and TRBJ1-5; TRBD1 aligns across 8 bases. Germline V lookup: CDR1 SGDLS, CDR2 YYNGEE. The J segment lost 5 bases and the V segment lost 4 bases, leaving 8 bases of the junction unmatched. The CDR3 is made up of 15 amino acids. DNA of the CDR3: TGTGCCAGCAGCCTCTCCGGACAGGGCGATCAGCCCCAGCATTTT. Its translation is CASSLSGQGDQPQHF.

J is TRBJ1-4 and V is TRBV2; D is ambiguous. Germline CDR1 and CDR2: SNHLY and FYNNEI. The CDR3 has 14 amino acids. V was shortened by 4 bases and J by 7 bases, with 13 bases between the two germline ends. For the CDR3, the DNA is TGTGCCAGCAGTGGGCAGTTAACGGGTGAAAAACTGTTTTTT. This translates into CASSGQLTGEKLFF.

V is TRBV5-1 and J is TRBJ1-2, with D maybe TRBD1 (5 bases). With 4 bases removed from V and 6 bases from J, the gap between germline ends came to 25 bases. CDR3 size: 17 residues. Germline V lookup: CDR1 SGHRS, CDR2 YFSETQ. CDR3 DNA: TGCGCCAGCAGCCAGTCCCGGGACGGGGGACGAAGTAATGGCTACACCTTC. It encodes CASSQSRDGGRSNGYTF.

The chain recombines TRBV6-6 with TRBJ1-4, with TRBD1 as a possible D gene (5 bases). The CDR3 runs 16 residues. V gave up 4 bases and J gave up 4 bases, with 16 bases separating them. Germline V gene lookup returns CDR1 MNHNY and CDR2 SVGAGI (reference sequence). This chain's CDR3 is CASSWQGVSFNEKLFF. The CDR3 DNA reads TGTGCCAGCAGTTGGCAGGGTGTGAGTTTTAATGAAAAACTGTTTTTT.

This rearrangement joins TRBV28 to TRBJ2-1, with unresolved D. V was cut by 5 bases and J by 9 bases, with 11 bases left in between. This CDR3 comprises 12 residues. Germline CDR1 and CDR2: MDHEN and SYDVKM. CDR3 sequence reads: CASSLGSSEQFF. The CDR3 DNA sequence: TGTGCCAGCAGTCTAGGTAGTAGTGAGCAGTTCTTC.

The genes are TRBV18 and TRBJ2-7, with 8 bases aligning to TRBD2. This CDR3 comprises 17 residues. After removal of 0 bases from V and 2 bases from J, the junction contained 9 bases not matched to a gene. Germline V gene data show CDR1 as KGHSH and CDR2 as LQKENI. CDR3 nucleotides: TGTGCCAGCTCACCACCATCGGGAACTAGCGGACCCTACGAGCAGTACTTC. Translating gives CASSPPSGTSGPYEQYF.

The V gene is TRBV28, the J gene TRBJ1-2; 7 nucleotides match TRBD1. J was trimmed by 5 bases and V by 8 bases; bases with no gene match: 8. CDR3 length equals 13 residues. Germline V gene data show CDR1 as MDHEN and CDR2 as SYDVKM. CDR3 DNA: TGTGCCAGCTACGACAGGGTCCGTTATGGCTACACCTTC. This codes for CASYDRVRYGYTF.

V is TRBV28 and J is TRBJ1-3, with D tentatively TRBD1 (6 bases). The CDR3 contains 13 residues. Germline assignment: CDR1 MDHEN and CDR2 SYDVKM. Trimming removed 11 bases at V and 4 bases at J, with 15 bases between. The CDR3 nucleotides read TGTGCCGGATTGCGGCAGGGGGGAAACACCATATATTTT. Protein sequence: CAGLRQGGNTIYF.

This clone was seen a single time. This chain links TRBV20-1 with TRBJ2-2, with a tentative D call TRBD1 (6 bases). The CDR3 has 15 residues. Deletions cut 7 bases from V and 0 bases from J, with 15 bases between. The V gene's germline CDR1 is DFQATT and CDR2 SNEGSKA (reference sequence). The CDR3 region is CSVSRDIANTGELFF. Written as DNA, the CDR3 is TGCAGTGTTAGTAGGGACATCGCGAACACCGGGGAGCTGTTTTTT.

The CDR3 protein is CASSMGFRGMIYGYTF. CDR3 DNA sequence: TGTGCCAGTAGTATGGGATTCCGGGGGATGATCTATGGCTACACCTTC. The chain recombines TRBV19 with TRBJ1-2; the D gene is possibly TRBD1 (5 bases). The germline V gene encodes CDR1 LNHDA and CDR2 SQIVND (reference sequence). V lost 3 bases and J lost 4, with 18 bases in between. This CDR3 comprises 16 residues.

This clone appeared a few times. This rearrangement joins TRBV18 to TRBJ2-7; D not certain. The CDR3 spans 14 residues. Germline CDR1 is KGHSH and CDR2 is LQKENI. V shed 2 bases and J shed 2 bases, with 10 bases lying between them. CDR3 sequence: CASSPADKPYEQYF. DNA of the CDR3: TGTGCCAGCTCACCAGCTGACAAGCCCTACGAGCAGTACTTC.

The chain recombines TRBV12-3 or TRBV12-4 with TRBJ1-5; D remains ambiguous. The CDR3 is 13 residues long. Trimming removed 2 bases from V and 6 bases from J, with 8 bases in between. The CDR3 is CASSLNQAQPQHF. Written as DNA, the CDR3 is TGTGCCAGCAGTTTAAATCAGGCTCAGCCCCAGCATTTT.

This clone was detected only once. The V gene is TRBV7-2, the J gene TRBJ2-3, with 9 nucleotides matching TRBD2. From germline, CDR1 is SGHTA and CDR2 FQGNSA. The CDR3 sequence is 16 residues long. The V and J ends lost 2 bases and 2 bases, in that order; junction bases with no gene match: 5. The CDR3 sequence is CASSLQAGGYTDTQYF. DNA of the CDR3: TGTGCCAGCAGCTTACAAGCGGGAGGATACACAGATACGCAGTATTTT. Looking up the rest from reference TRBV7-2 and TRBJ2-3 gives the full variable domain: GAGVSQSPSNKVTEKGKDVELRCDPISGHTALYWYRQSLGQGLEFLIYFQGNSAPDKSGLPSDRFSAERTGGSVSTLTIQRTQQEDSAVYLCASSLQAGGYTDTQYFGPGTRLTVL.

This sequence joins TRBV10-1 and TRBJ1-5, with TRBD1 identical over 8 bases. With V trimmed by 8 bases and J by 2 bases, 8 bases remained unmatched. Germline V gives CDR1 WNHNN, CDR2 SYGVQD (reference sequence). The CDR3 is 15 residues long. The CDR3 nucleotides read TGCGCCAGCTTAGGACAGGGACAAGGCAATCAGCCCCAGCATTTT. Protein product: CASLGQGQGNQPQHF.

The chain links TRBV5-4 to TRBJ2-5; 8 nucleotides agree with TRBD2. The germline CDR1 and CDR2 sequences are SGHNT and YYREEE (reference sequence). V shed 1 base and J 5 bases; nucleotides not matched to a gene: 4. The length of the CDR3 is 14 residues. CDR3 in DNA: TGTGCCAGCAGCTTGAGCGGGAGCAGGGAGACCCAGTACTTC. It encodes CASSLSGSRETQYF.

This clone showed up just once. The chain joins TRBV5-1 to TRBJ2-5; no firm D call. This CDR3 region has 14 residues. Trimming stripped 0 bases from V and 5 bases from J, with 11 bases between. Germline values: CDR1 SGHRS, CDR2 YFSETQ. The CDR3 spells CASSLGLRKETQYF. The CDR3 region has the DNA TGCGCCAGCAGCTTGGGACTTCGGAAGGAGACCCAGTACTTC.

This chain links TRBV4-1 with TRBJ2-1, with 7 positions matching TRBD2. The CDR3 has 14 amino acids. Germline CDR1 and CDR2: MGHRA and YSYEKL. J was trimmed by 2 bases and V by 8 bases; bases with no gene match: 6. CDR3 sequence reads: CASEAGLPYNEQFF. The DNA of the CDR3 is TGCGCCAGCGAAGCGGGGCTCCCCTACAATGAGCAGTTCTTC.

This clone was counted only a few times. The CDR3 nucleotides are TGTGCCAGCAGTCGGGGACAGGGGGCCGGCGAAAAACTGTTTTTT. Its translation: CASSRGQGAGEKLFF. The rearrangement links TRBV28 to TRBJ1-4; TRBD1 aligns across 12 bases. J was trimmed by 8 bases and V by 5 bases; bases with no gene match: 6. CDR3 length equals 15 residues. Germline V gene lookup returns CDR1 MDHEN and CDR2 SYDVKM.

The V gene is TRBV28, the J gene TRBJ1-6; the match to TRBD1 covers 7 bases. This CDR3 spans 15 amino acids. Trimming removed 0 bases from V and 6 bases from J; junction bases left unmatched: 2. Germline V gives CDR1 MDHEN, CDR2 SYDVKM. Here the CDR3 DNA reads TGTGCCAGCAGTTTATGGGGACAGCGTAATTCACCCCTCCACTTT. Protein sequence: CASSLWGQRNSPLHF.

The chain links TRBV28 to TRBJ2-5; D perhaps matches TRBD2 (6 bases). Germline V gene data show CDR1 as MDHEN and CDR2 as SYDVKM. The CDR3 spans 13 residues. V lost 7 bases, J lost 1 base, and 10 bases lay in between. CDR3 region: CASMLALQETQYF. In DNA, the CDR3 is TGTGCCAGCATGCTAGCGCTCCAAGAGACCCAGTACTTC.

The chain uses TRBV5-6 and TRBJ2-7, with 8 bases lining up with TRBD2. The CDR3 consists of 15 residues. V shed 4 bases, J shed 5 bases, and the junction held 11 bases outside the gene matches. Germline lookup yields CDR1 SGHDT and CDR2 YYEEEE. CDR3 in DNA: TGTGCCAGCAGCCGAGTCTGGACTAGCCGGGACGAGCAGTACTTC. As protein: CASSRVWTSRDEQYF.

The chain's CDR3 is CASNGQGVYEQYF. CDR3 DNA: TGTGCCAGCAACGGACAGGGGGTCTACGAGCAGTACTTC. The chain couples TRBV2 to TRBJ2-7; 10 positions match TRBD1. The CDR3 consists of 13 residues. V was clipped by 7 bases and J by 3 bases; unmatched bases: 3. Germline V gene data show CDR1 as SNHLY and CDR2 as FYNNEI. Variable domain in full (rest from reference TRBV2 and TRBJ2-7): EPEVTQTPSHQVTQMGQEVILRCVPISNHLYFYWYRQILGQKVEFLVSFYNNEISEKSEIFDDQFSVERPDGSNFTLKIRSTKLEDSAMYFCASNGQGVYEQYFGPGTRLTVT.

The rearrangement uses TRBV7-2 and TRBJ1-6; 7 bases align to TRBD1. CDR1 and CDR2 from the germline V gene are SGHTA and FQGNSA. The trim removed 4 bases at V and 10 bases at J, leaving 10 bases unmatched. CDR3 size: 15 residues. CDR3 DNA sequence: TGTGCCAGCAGCTCTGGCGGGACAGTAGGATCACCCCTCCACTTT. Its translation is CASSSGGTVGSPLHF.

The V call is TRBV3-1 (or the pseudogene TRBV3-2), the J call TRBJ2-7, with a weak D call TRBD2 (6 bases). Trimming left V 4 bases short and J 6 bases short, with 13 bases between. Germline V gives CDR1 LGHDT, CDR2 YNNKEL (reference sequence). CDR3 length equals 13 residues. The CDR3 sequence: CASSLTRMGEQYF. The CDR3 DNA sequence: TGTGCCAGCAGCCTGACTAGAATGGGCGAGCAGTACTTC.

The gene calls are TRBV11-2 and TRBJ2-5, with 9 nucleotides matching TRBD2. The CDR3 contains 16 residues. With 7 bases clipped from V and 5 bases from J, the junction kept 14 bases outside the gene matches. Per the germline V gene, CDR1 is SGHAT and CDR2 is FQNNGV. For the CDR3, the DNA is TGTGCCAGCACCCAGAGGGGCGGGAGGGGACTGGAGACCCAGTACTTC. It specifies CASTQRGGRGLETQYF.

This clone was seen a few times. This chain connects TRBV14 to TRBJ1-2; 7 nucleotides align to TRBD1. V lost 0 bases and J lost 8; bases outside the gene matches: 6. Germline-derived CDR1 and CDR2 are SGHDN and FVKESK. The CDR3 covers 14 residues. This chain's CDR3 is CASSQDRGIGGYTF. The CDR3 bases are TGTGCCAGCAGCCAAGACAGGGGGATCGGCGGCTACACCTTC.

The genes are TRBV7-2 and TRBJ2-3, with 8 positions matching TRBD2. The V and J ends lost 2 bases and 3 bases, in that order; junction bases with no gene match: 1. CDR1 and CDR2 from the germline V gene are SGHTA and FQGNSA. This CDR3 is built from 14 residues. DNA for the CDR3: TGTGCCAGCAGCTTAAGCGGGAGTACAGATACGCAGTATTTT. As protein: CASSLSGSTDTQYF.

CDR3 sequence reads: CASSLDTSINTQYF. The CDR3 DNA reads TGTGCCAGCAGCTTAGATACTAGTATTAATACGCAGTATTTT. The chain recombines TRBV7-2 with TRBJ2-3; the D gene is possibly TRBD2 (5 bases). In germline, CDR1 is SGHTA, CDR2 FQGNSA. Trimming took 1 base from V and 7 from J, leaving 12 bases between them. CDR3 length: 14 residues.